A selection of T cell receptor beta chains follows, all from one sample in a study of monozygotic twins with inflammatory bowel disease. Reprocessing the 5' RACE reads, TCRdb reports a single entry for every CDR3 protein and omits DNA. This sample's clone table lists approximately 420,000 distinct CDR3 sequences. Sequenced: blood. The source of these receptors is a human donor with ulcerative colitis or Crohn's disease, or a healthy co-twin of an affected twin (not recorded which). CDR3s include the opening cysteine and the closing phenylalanine or tryptophan. Each record gives: J gene, V gene, CDR3 protein.

>TRBJ1-1|TRBV19
CASSIQGKNTEAFF
>TRBJ2-4|TRBV6-2/TRBV6-3
CASSDSLAGIQYF
>TRBJ1-2|TRBV15
CATSRDADNYGYTF
>TRBJ2-3|TRBV20-1
CSASGRALRDTQYF
>TRBJ2-7|TRBV5-1
CASSLVRGRYEQYF
>TRBJ2-1|TRBV7-8
CASSTTGGVYNEQFF
>TRBJ1-2|TRBV5-1
CASSPGQNYGYTF
>TRBJ2-7|TRBV7-9
CASSRENSPYEQYF
>TRBJ2-7|TRBV3-1
CASSRRLDGSYEQYF
>TRBJ2-5|TRBV4-1
CASSQGASGRSEETQYF
>TRBJ1-1|TRBV19
CASSIVAATNTEAYF
>TRBJ2-1|TRBV7-2
CASSLGLVSFEQFF
>TRBJ2-3|TRBV29-1
CSVGLAGSTDTQYF
>TRBJ2-3|TRBV5-1
CASSTLDTQYF
>TRBJ1-5|TRBV20-1
CSARFSGTGGSQPQHF
>TRBJ2-4|TRBV5-1
CASSPLAGVEWNIQYF
>TRBJ1-2|TRBV2
CASRKGEDYGYTF
>TRBJ2-3|TRBV9
CASSVGRAVDTQYF
>TRBJ2-7|TRBV4-1
CASSRQTGWTNEQYF
>TRBJ1-5|TRBV3-1
CASSQDGGGNNQPQHF
>TRBJ2-7|TRBV7-9
CASSLSAGGYEQYF
>TRBJ1-2|TRBV12-5
CASGLHPYGYTF
>TRBJ2-7|TRBV6-2/TRBV6-3
CASRAPGLAGYEQYF
>TRBJ2-3|TRBV6-2/TRBV6-3
CASRQPGLAGGGGTDTQYF
>TRBJ1-5|TRBV3-1
CASSQDRGGSNQPQHF
>TRBJ2-1|TRBV7-9
CASSVGEGGFNEQFF
>TRBJ2-1|TRBV29-1
CSVLQGIIDEQFF
>TRBJ2-7|TRBV6-5
CASSYSTASYEQYF
>TRBJ1-5|TRBV18
CASSLRAGGFDSNQPQHF
>TRBJ2-5|TRBV7-9
CASSSGQLQETQYF
>TRBJ1-2|TRBV5-1
CASSLAGISSGHGYTF
>TRBJ2-3|TRBV5-1
CASSLEGLAGGSDTQYF
>TRBJ1-1|TRBV7-9
CASSGETGLAEAFF
>TRBJ2-5|TRBV15
CATSRSTGGAETQYF
>TRBJ2-2|TRBV5-1
CASSSTGVGELFF